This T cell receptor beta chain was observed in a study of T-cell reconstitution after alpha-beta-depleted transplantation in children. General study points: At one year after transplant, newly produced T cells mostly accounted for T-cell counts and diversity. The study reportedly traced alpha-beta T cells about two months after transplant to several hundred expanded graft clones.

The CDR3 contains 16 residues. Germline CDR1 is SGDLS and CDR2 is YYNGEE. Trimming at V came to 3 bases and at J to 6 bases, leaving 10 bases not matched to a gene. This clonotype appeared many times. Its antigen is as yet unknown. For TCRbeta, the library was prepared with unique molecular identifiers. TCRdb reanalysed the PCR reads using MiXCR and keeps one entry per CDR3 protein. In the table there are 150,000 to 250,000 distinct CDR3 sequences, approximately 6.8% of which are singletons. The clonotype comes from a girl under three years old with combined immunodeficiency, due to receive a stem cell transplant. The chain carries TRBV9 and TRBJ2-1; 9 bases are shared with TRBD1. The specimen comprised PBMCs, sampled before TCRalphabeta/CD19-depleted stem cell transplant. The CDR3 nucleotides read TGTGCCAGCAGCGCCGAGTGGGACAGGGATAGCAATGAGCAGTTCTTC. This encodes CASSAEWDRDSNEQFF.